The sequence of this TCR beta chain was determined in a study of blood T cell repertoires in COVID-19 (dated by TCRdb to about 2020). Study-level background: Collaborator samples came from the United States, Italy and Spain and covered acute and convalescent phases of COVID-19. The prospective study material was composed of cDNA or gDNA derived from T cells, B-cell-depleted T cells, or PBMCs. Deeply sampled blood TCRbeta repertoires from subjects exposed to, actively infected with, or recovered from COVID-19 were included in the dataset. The repertoires were released in a freely available public database meant as a resource for research on the immune response to SARS-CoV-2. Samples came from the ongoing ImmuneRACE study (first 160 participants) plus 1,254 subjects from 6 global collaborators. The sample metadata nearly always contained a de-identified subject ID, COVID-19 status, age in years and sex. HLA class I and class II types, where available, came from metadata supplied by the sample provider rather than from assay-based typing. Study-wide findings and limitations: Clinical and demographic metadata were provided uncurated, with the amount varying by source and participant.

A remark on this clone: Its cognate antigen has yet to be identified. Base qualities were left out, and no much larger clone turns up one base away.

Each collaborating institution followed its own protocols to collect whole blood in K2EDTA tubes. For TCRbeta analysis, collaborators shipped samples as frozen whole blood, isolated PBMCs, or DNA extracted from either of those sample types. At the junction V is shortened by 5 bases and J by 5 bases, with 18 bases in between. Via the germline V gene, CDR1 is SGHTA and CDR2 FQGTGA. The CDR3 covers 15 residues, taking in both the cysteine and the phenylalanine. Only the CDR3 region is kept as DNA, spanning 45 bases read in frame from base 1. TCRbeta CDR3 regions were amplified from genomic DNA by means of the immunoSEQ Assay, a bias-controlled multiplex PCR. The study's own analysis went as follows. The number of nucleated cells in each sample was estimated from the amplification of reference gene primers within the assay. Sequence reads were collapsed and filtered to measure the absolute abundance of every unique TCRbeta CDR3 rearrangement. Productive Simpson clonality was computed per sample as the square root of Simpson's diversity index over productive rearrangements. TCRdb retrieved this table from immuneACCESS and kept in-frame rearrangements only. Not all clones are present; in checked studies, unresolved V genes account for under half, and no reason is known for the remainder. The DNA gave D and trimming, while V, J and clone size come from that table. For this sample there are tens of thousands of clones; approximately 70% appear just once. Of the sample, around 25% is held by the ten largest clones.

The chain links TRBV7-3 with TRBJ1-2, with the D segment identity uncertain. This TCR was sampled from a woman aged 60-75 years in a cohort sampled during active or convalescent COVID-19. The sequenced sample was peripheral blood. The DNA is as follows: TGTGCCAGCAGCCCCCGCGCGGGCCCACAGTATGGCTACACCTTC. It translates to CASSPRAGPQYGYTF.